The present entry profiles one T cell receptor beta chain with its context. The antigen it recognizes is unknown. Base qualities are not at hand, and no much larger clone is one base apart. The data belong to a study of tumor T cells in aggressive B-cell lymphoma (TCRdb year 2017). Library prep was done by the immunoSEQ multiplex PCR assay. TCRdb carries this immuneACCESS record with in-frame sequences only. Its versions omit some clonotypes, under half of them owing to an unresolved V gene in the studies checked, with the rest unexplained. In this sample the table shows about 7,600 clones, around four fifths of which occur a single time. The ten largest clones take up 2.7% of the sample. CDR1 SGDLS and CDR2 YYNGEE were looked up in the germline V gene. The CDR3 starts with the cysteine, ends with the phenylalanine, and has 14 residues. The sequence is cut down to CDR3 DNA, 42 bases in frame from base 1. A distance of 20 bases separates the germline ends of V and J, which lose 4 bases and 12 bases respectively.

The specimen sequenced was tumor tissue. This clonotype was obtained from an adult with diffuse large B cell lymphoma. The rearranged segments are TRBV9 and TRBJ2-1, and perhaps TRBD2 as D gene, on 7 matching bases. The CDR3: CASSPGEGQGRQFF. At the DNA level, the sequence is TGTGCCAGCAGCCCCGGGGAGGGACAAGGGAGGCAGTTCTTC.